These 2 T cell receptor beta chains originate from one sample sequenced in a study of cytomegalovirus exposure and HLA in healthy donors. Primers included in the PCR were 60 Vbeta and 13 Jbeta primers. Some clones are missing from TCRdb's copy, which holds only in-frame ones; the method was immunoSEQ multiplex PCR. The repertoire has 99,000 or so clones, around 80% of them found once; the top ten carry about 2.2%. Sequenced sample: PBMCs. These receptor sequences come from a man aged 25-45 years in good health and CMV-seronegative.

V is TRBV4-1 and J is TRBJ2-3; D unresolved. There are 15 residues in the CDR3. Trimming shortened V by 1 base and J by 3 bases, and 11 bases separated the two germline ends. Germline-derived CDR1 and CDR2 are MGHRA and YSYEKL. CDR3 amino acids: CASSQVPLETDTQYF. The CDR3 DNA reads TGCGCCAGCAGCCAAGTACCCCTGGAGACAGATACGCAGTATTTT.

The chain employs TRBV6-6 and TRBJ1-4, with D unclear. Germline CDR1 MNHNY, CDR2 SVGAGI (reference sequence). V was trimmed by 8 bases and J by 4 bases, leaving 14 bases between them. CDR3 length: 14 amino acids. The CDR3 coding sequence is TGTGCCAGCGGAGGAGACGGTTATAATGAAAAACTGTTTTTT. It codes for CASGGDGYNEKLFF.